These 28 T cell receptor beta chains came from one sample sequenced in a study of cytomegalovirus exposure and HLA in healthy donors. The table came from immunoSEQ multiplex PCR; TCRdb's copy has only in-frame clones and leaves some out. Seen here are tens of thousands of clones, about 92% observed once, and the top ten hold about 0.7%. The sample taken for sequencing was PBMCs. All receptors come from a man aged 18 to 30 in good health and CMV-seronegative.

This clone was detected once. J is TRBJ2-1 and V is TRBV4-3, with 7 nucleotides matching TRBD2. This CDR3 contains 16 residues. V was clipped by 3 bases and J by 9 bases; unmatched bases: 14. Germline-derived CDR1 and CDR2 are LGHNA and YSLEER. The CDR3 reads CASSQASSGQTREQFF. For the CDR3, the DNA is TGCGCCAGCAGCCAGGCCTCTAGCGGTCAAACGCGTGAGCAGTTCTTC.

This clone has only a few counts. The chain has TRBV5-1 and TRBJ2-7; TRBD1 matches at 7 bases. The CDR3 extends over 15 amino acids. Germline V CDR1 and CDR2: SGHRS, YFSETQ. Trimming removed 1 base from V and 4 bases from J; junction bases left unmatched: 8. The CDR3 loop reads CASSLTRGPGYEQYF. CDR3 sequence (DNA): TGCGCCAGCAGCTTGACGAGGGGGCCCGGATACGAGCAGTACTTC.

The gene calls are TRBV10-1 and TRBJ2-1; D might be TRBD1 (6 bases). The CDR3 has 14 residues. Trimming removed 8 bases at V and 9 bases at J, with 20 bases between. The germline V gene encodes CDR1 WNHNN and CDR2 SYGVQD (reference sequence). The CDR3 bases are TGCGCCAGCTCTGAGGGGGACGGCTTTGGTGAGCAGTTCTTC. This encodes CASSEGDGFGEQFF.

V gene TRBV10-2 combines with J gene TRBJ2-7; D is perhaps TRBD2 (7 bases). Trimming left V 4 bases short and J 1 base short, with 14 bases between. Germline CDR1 reads WSHSY; CDR2 reads SAAADI. CDR3 length: 15 amino acids. As DNA, the CDR3 is TGCGCCAGCAGTGTGGGGGGGGGCTGGTCCTACGAGCAGTACTTC. Amino acids: CASSVGGGWSYEQYF.

This chain joins TRBV18 and TRBJ1-2; 8 positions agree with TRBD1. Germline V gene sequence: CDR1 KGHSH, CDR2 LQKENI. The CDR3 loop spans 17 amino acids. J was trimmed by 6 bases and V by 0 bases; bases with no gene match: 12. Here the CDR3 DNA reads TGTGCCAGCTCACCACCGGGCGCAGGGGGCAAGGTCAATGGCTACACCTTC. This sequence encodes CASSPPGAGGKVNGYTF.

The J gene is TRBJ2-2, the V gene TRBV18, with TRBD2 matching 13 bases. CDR1 KGHSH and CDR2 LQKENI come from the germline V gene. With 2 bases clipped from V and 5 bases from J, the junction kept 8 bases outside the gene matches. The CDR3 contains 18 residues. The CDR3 DNA reads TGTGCCAGCTCACCAAAAGGGACTAGCGGGATCTTTACCGGGGAGCTGTTTTTT. Translated: CASSPKGTSGIFTGELFF.

The chain combines TRBV4-3 with TRBJ2-7, with D maybe TRBD2 (5 bases). Germline-derived CDR1 and CDR2 are LGHNA and YSLEER. The V end lost 4 bases, the J end lost 0 bases, and 13 bases lay between the germline ends. This CDR3 has 15 residues. The CDR3 DNA reads TGCGCCAGCAGCCTCAGAGGAGGAAGCTCCTACGAGCAGTACTTC. Its translation is CASSLRGGSSYEQYF.

This chain uses TRBV2 with TRBJ1-5, with a possible D match to TRBD1 (5 bases). This CDR3 is 15 amino acids long. With 3 bases removed from V and 0 bases from J, the gap between germline ends came to 9 bases. Germline V CDR1 and CDR2: SNHLY, FYNNEI. The CDR3 loop is CASSEMGGSNQPQHF. In nucleotides, the CDR3 is TGTGCCAGCAGTGAGATGGGGGGTAGCAATCAGCCCCAGCATTTT. The full variable domain, rest sourced from reference TRBV2 and TRBJ1-5, is EPEVTQTPSHQVTQMGQEVILRCVPISNHLYFYWYRQILGQKVEFLVSFYNNEISEKSEIFDDQFSVERPDGSNFTLKIRSTKLEDSAMYFCASSEMGGSNQPQHFGDGTRLSIL.

J is TRBJ1-5 and V is TRBV5-1, with 10 positions matching TRBD1. The CDR3 runs to 15 residues. Germline CDR1 is SGHRS and CDR2 is YFSETQ. The V and J ends lost 1 base and 6 bases, in that order; junction bases with no gene match: 4. The CDR3 DNA reads TGCGCCAGCAGCTTGTCCGGGACAGGGGTTCAGCCCCAGCATTTT. This sequence encodes CASSLSGTGVQPQHF.

In nucleotides, the CDR3 is TGCGCCAGCAGCCAAGGATTAGTTCGGAGCGGGAGGGCCCGGGAGACCCAGTACTTC. Protein product: CASSQGLVRSGRARETQYF. This chain uses TRBV4-1 with TRBJ2-5; 10 bases are shared with TRBD2. The germline CDR1 and CDR2 sequences are MGHRA and YSYEKL. Losses at the gene ends were 1 base for V and 5 bases for J; bases not matched to a gene: 16. The length of the CDR3 is 19 residues.

This rearrangement joins TRBV6-6 to TRBJ2-7, with 8 bases lining up with TRBD1. The CDR3 contains 15 residues. Germline lookup yields CDR1 MNHNY and CDR2 SVGAGI (reference sequence). Trimming cost V 6 bases and J 3 bases; bases outside gene matches: 10. The CDR3 region has the DNA TGTGCCAGCAGACCCCCGCGGGACAGGATCTACGAGCAGTACTTC. Translating it yields CASRPPRDRIYEQYF.

This rearrangement joins TRBV19 to TRBJ2-3; tentatively, D is TRBD1 (6 bases). The germline V gene has CDR1 LNHDA and CDR2 SQIVND (reference sequence). Deletions cut 4 bases from V and 0 bases from J, with 17 bases between. There are 17 residues in the CDR3. DNA of the CDR3: TGTGCCAGTAGTAGGGGTTGGGACATATTAAGCACAGATACGCAGTATTTT. Translating gives CASSRGWDILSTDTQYF.

The chain uses TRBV5-1 and TRBJ1-2; TRBD1 is a possible D gene (6 bases). Trimming shortened V by 4 bases and J by 4 bases, and 23 bases separated the two germline ends. The CDR3 spans 17 residues. From germline, CDR1 is SGHRS and CDR2 YFSETQ. DNA of the CDR3: TGCGCCAGCAGCCCCGGGGGCCCAGGGAGGGACGGCTATGGCTACACCTTC. Its protein product is CASSPGGPGRDGYGYTF.

V usage is TRBV18 and J usage is TRBJ2-7, with D possibly being TRBD2 (6 bases). CDR1 KGHSH and CDR2 LQKENI come from the germline V gene. The CDR3 totals 14 residues. Trimming shortened V by 2 bases and J by 3 bases, and 11 bases separated the two germline ends. The CDR3 DNA is TGTGCCAGCTCACCAGGGGGGACCGACTACGAGCAGTACTTC. This sequence encodes CASSPGGTDYEQYF.

V usage is TRBV4-2 and J usage is TRBJ2-1, with a possible D match to TRBD2 (6 bases). The CDR3 spans 20 residues. Germline V lookup: CDR1 LGHNA, CDR2 YNFKEQ. With 0 bases removed from V and 0 bases from J, the gap between germline ends came to 21 bases. CDR3 sequence reads: CASSQEVGRWGDSSYNEQFF. CDR3 nucleotides: TGTGCCAGCAGCCAAGAGGTGGGCAGGTGGGGGGATAGCTCCTACAATGAGCAGTTCTTC.

The J gene is TRBJ2-2, the V gene TRBV7-2; 9 nucleotides align to TRBD2. With 3 bases clipped from V and 6 bases from J, the junction kept 8 bases outside the gene matches. Per the germline V gene, CDR1 is SGHTA and CDR2 is FQGNSA. The CDR3 loop spans 16 amino acids. DNA of the CDR3: TGTGCCAGCAGCTTTCTCGATAGCGGGGGTTCCGGGGAGCTGTTTTTT. As protein: CASSFLDSGGSGELFF.

This clone was detected only once. The genes are TRBV19 and TRBJ1-1, with D hard to call. The CDR3 has 14 residues. Germline V CDR1 and CDR2: LNHDA, SQIVND (reference sequence). The V and J ends lost 9 bases and 4 bases respectively, with 18 bases between them. CDR3 sequence: CASLQGSVFTEAFF. The CDR3 DNA reads as TGTGCCAGCCTTCAAGGTAGCGTTTTCACTGAAGCTTTCTTT.

This clone showed up just once. CDR3 loop: CASSPTGVRYGYTF. As DNA, the CDR3 is TGTGCCAGCAGCCCCACAGGGGTAAGGTATGGCTACACCTTC. This chain connects TRBV7-2 to TRBJ1-2; 7 bases are shared with TRBD1. Germline CDR1 SGHTA, CDR2 FQGNSA. The CDR3 runs 14 residues. The V gene end was trimmed by 5 bases and the J gene end by 5 bases; junction bases not matched to a gene: 8.

V and J are TRBV2 and TRBJ2-2, with 14 bases fitting TRBD2. There are 16 residues in the CDR3. The germline V gene has CDR1 SNHLY and CDR2 FYNNEI. The junction had 4 bases not matched to a gene; V was cut back by 4 bases and J by 6 bases. CDR3 in amino acids: CASSGQGLAGAGELFF. CDR3 DNA: TGTGCCAGCAGTGGACAGGGACTAGCGGGAGCCGGGGAGCTGTTTTTT.

The J gene is TRBJ2-7, the V gene TRBV5-5; perhaps TRBD2 as D (5 bases). This CDR3 has 14 amino acids. The V gene lost 4 bases and the J gene lost 2 bases, with 13 bases spanning the gap. The germline V gene encodes CDR1 SGHKS and CDR2 YYEKEE (reference sequence). The chain's CDR3 is CASSLTGLTYEQYF. CDR3 DNA: TGTGCCAGCAGCCTGACCGGACTTACCTACGAGCAGTACTTC.

This clone has only one observation. V and J are TRBV7-2 and TRBJ1-6, with 8 positions matching TRBD1. The germline V gene has CDR1 SGHTA and CDR2 FQGNSA. The CDR3 has 16 residues. J gave up 10 bases and V 0 bases, and 8 bases lay outside the gene matches. The CDR3, as DNA: TGTGCCAGCAGCTTAGCGCAGACAGGGGTGTCATCACCCCTCCACTTT. It codes for CASSLAQTGVSSPLHF.

The rearrangement uses TRBV2 and TRBJ2-1; no definite D call. Trimming took 3 bases from V and 0 from J, leaving 9 bases between them. This CDR3 comprises 15 residues. The germline gives CDR1 SNHLY, CDR2 FYNNEI. CDR3 loop: CASSENSNSYNEQFF. The CDR3 DNA follows: TGTGCCAGCAGTGAGAACTCTAACTCCTACAATGAGCAGTTCTTC. Complete variable domain (other parts from reference TRBV2 and TRBJ2-1): EPEVTQTPSHQVTQMGQEVILRCVPISNHLYFYWYRQILGQKVEFLVSFYNNEISEKSEIFDDQFSVERPDGSNFTLKIRSTKLEDSAMYFCASSENSNSYNEQFFGPGTRLTVL.

V gene TRBV30 combines with J gene TRBJ1-1; D ambiguous. The CDR3 runs to 12 residues. V lost 0 bases, J lost 10 bases, and 12 bases lay in between. Germline V gene lookup returns CDR1 GTSNPN and CDR2 SVGIG (reference sequence). CDR3 DNA: TGTGCCTGGAGTGTCGTCGTCAGTCGAGCTTTCTTT. Amino acid sequence: CAWSVVVSRAFF.

The chain links TRBV27 to TRBJ2-3, with 13 bases aligning to TRBD2. The CDR3 is made up of 18 amino acids. Germline CDR1 and CDR2: MNHEY and SMNVEV (reference sequence). V shed 0 bases, J shed 2 bases, and the junction held 5 bases outside the gene matches. This CDR3 is CASSLSGTSGTNTDTQYF. The CDR3 DNA is TGTGCCAGCAGTTTATCTGGGACTAGCGGGACCAACACAGATACGCAGTATTTT.

The chain employs TRBV4-2 and TRBJ2-7; 8 bases line up with TRBD2. CDR3 size: 12 residues. J was trimmed by 6 bases and V by 4 bases; bases with no gene match: 2. Germline values: CDR1 LGHNA, CDR2 YNFKEQ. Written as DNA, the CDR3 is TGTGCCAGCAGCCCGGGAGGGGGCGAGCAGTACTTC. Its translation: CASSPGGGEQYF.

CDR3 sequence: CASSLVDGLGEGADTQYF. CDR3 nucleotides: TGTGCCAGCAGCTTAGTGGATGGGCTAGGGGAGGGGGCAGATACGCAGTATTTT. The gene calls are TRBV7-9 and TRBJ2-3, with D maybe TRBD2 (7 bases). The CDR3 is 18 residues long. V was pared by 1 base and J by 4 bases, with 21 bases between. Per germline, CDR1 SEHNR and CDR2 FQNEAQ (reference sequence).

V and J are TRBV5-1 and TRBJ1-4; 10 bases agree with TRBD1. This CDR3 is 14 amino acids long. V lost 4 bases, J lost 7 bases, and 4 bases stayed unmatched. Germline CDR1 SGHRS, CDR2 YFSETQ. Written as DNA, the CDR3 is TGCGCCAGCAGCCGACAGGGGGCCCTTGAAAAACTGTTTTTT. Amino acid sequence: CASSRQGALEKLFF. Looking up the rest from reference TRBV5-1 and TRBJ1-4 gives the full variable domain: KAGVTQTPRYLIKTRGQQVTLSCSPISGHRSVSWYQQTPGQGLQFLFEYFSETQRNKGNFPGRFSGRQFSNSRSEMNVSTLELGDSALYLCASSRQGALEKLFFGSGTQLSVL.

This chain joins TRBV7-9 and TRBJ1-2, with D unresolved. CDR1 is SEHNR and CDR2 is FQNEAQ in the germline V gene (reference sequence). This CDR3 is 13 amino acids long. V lost 1 base and J lost 3, with 6 bases in between. CDR3 DNA sequence: TGTGCCAGCAGCTTAGACGGGGACTATGGCTACACCTTC. It translates to CASSLDGDYGYTF.